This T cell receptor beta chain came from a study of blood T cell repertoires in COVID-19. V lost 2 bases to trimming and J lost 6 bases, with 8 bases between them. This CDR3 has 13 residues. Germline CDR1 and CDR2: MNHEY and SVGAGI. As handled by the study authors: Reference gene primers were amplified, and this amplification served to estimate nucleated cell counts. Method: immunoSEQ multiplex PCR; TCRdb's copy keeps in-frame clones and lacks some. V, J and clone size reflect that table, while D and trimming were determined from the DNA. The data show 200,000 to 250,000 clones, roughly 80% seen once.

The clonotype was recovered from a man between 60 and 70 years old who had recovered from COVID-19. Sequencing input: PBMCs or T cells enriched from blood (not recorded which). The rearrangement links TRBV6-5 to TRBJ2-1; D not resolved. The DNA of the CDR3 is TGTGCCAGCAGTTACCCTGCGCGCAATGAGCAGTTCTTC. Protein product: CASSYPARNEQFF.